The text below deals with one TCR beta chain. The data belong to a study of blood T cells in healthy people across ages. The CDR3 is 13 amino acids. CDR1 is SGHRS, CDR2 YFSETQ, per germline. V lost 5 bases and J lost 6, with 14 bases in between. With a J-beta primer mix and a sample-barcoded 5' primer, a second PCR ran 7 to 11 cycles. TCRdb redid the calling of the 5' RACE reads with MiXCR, one entry per CDR3 protein. This table holds 500,000 to 700,000 distinct CDR3 sequences, 25% to 30% found once. Total RNA extraction produced at least 5.5 micrograms (per sample) for the study. The sequence derives from a woman of 80 years or more in good health. The J gene is TRBJ1-1, the V gene TRBV5-1, with D unclear. Specimen: blood. The CDR3 DNA sequence: TGCGCCAGCAGACCACGACCCAACGCTGAAGCTTTCTTT. Its translation: CASRPRPNAEAFF.